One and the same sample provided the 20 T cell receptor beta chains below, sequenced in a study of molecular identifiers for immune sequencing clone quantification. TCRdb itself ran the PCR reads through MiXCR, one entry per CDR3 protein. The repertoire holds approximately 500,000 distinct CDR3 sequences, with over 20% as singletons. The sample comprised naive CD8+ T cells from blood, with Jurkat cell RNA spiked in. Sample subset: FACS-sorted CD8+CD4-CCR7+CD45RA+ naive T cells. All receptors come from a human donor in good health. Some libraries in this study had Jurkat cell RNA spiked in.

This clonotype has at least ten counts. The CDR3 bases are TGTGCCAGCTCACCACCCGGTTCGGCCTCAAACACTGAAGCTTTCTTT. Translated, it gives CASSPPGSASNTEAFF. The chain has TRBV18 and TRBJ1-1; D remains unclear. This CDR3 comprises 16 residues. The germline V and J ends were trimmed by 0 bases and 2 bases, with 13 bases remaining between them. Germline loops: CDR1 KGHSH, CDR2 LQKENI. The full variable domain, its missing parts supplied by reference TRBV18 and TRBJ1-1, is NAGVMQNPRHLVRRRGQEARLRCSPMKGHSHVYWYRQLPEEGLKFMVYLQKENIIDESGMPKERFSAEFPKEGPSILRIQQVVRGDSAAYFCASSPPGSASNTEAFFGQGTRLTVV.

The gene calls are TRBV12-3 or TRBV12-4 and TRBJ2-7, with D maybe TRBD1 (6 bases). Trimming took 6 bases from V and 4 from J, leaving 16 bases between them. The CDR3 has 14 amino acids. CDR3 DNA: TGTGCCAGCAGGCCGTGGCACAGGGCGTACGAGCAGTACTTC. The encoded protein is CASRPWHRAYEQYF.

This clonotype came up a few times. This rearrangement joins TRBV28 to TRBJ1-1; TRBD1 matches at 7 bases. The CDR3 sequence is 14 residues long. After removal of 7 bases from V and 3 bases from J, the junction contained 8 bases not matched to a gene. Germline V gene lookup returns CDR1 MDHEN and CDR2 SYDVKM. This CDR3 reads CASTPDRAYTEAFF. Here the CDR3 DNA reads TGTGCCAGCACCCCTGACAGGGCCTACACTGAAGCTTTCTTT.

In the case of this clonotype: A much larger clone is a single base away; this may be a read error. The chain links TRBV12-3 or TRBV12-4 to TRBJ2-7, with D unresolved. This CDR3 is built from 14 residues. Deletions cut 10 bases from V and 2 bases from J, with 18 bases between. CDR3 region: CANRPRSRPYEQYF. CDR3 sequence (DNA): TGTGCCAACAGACCCCGCTCCCGCCCCTACGAGCAGTACTTC.

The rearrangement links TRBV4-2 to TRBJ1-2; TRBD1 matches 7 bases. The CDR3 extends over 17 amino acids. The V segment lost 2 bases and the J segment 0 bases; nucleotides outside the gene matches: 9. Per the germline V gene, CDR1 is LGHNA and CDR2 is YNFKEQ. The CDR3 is CASSQQTGTISNYGYTF. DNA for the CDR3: TGTGCCAGCAGCCAACAGACAGGGACTATTTCTAACTATGGCTACACCTTC.

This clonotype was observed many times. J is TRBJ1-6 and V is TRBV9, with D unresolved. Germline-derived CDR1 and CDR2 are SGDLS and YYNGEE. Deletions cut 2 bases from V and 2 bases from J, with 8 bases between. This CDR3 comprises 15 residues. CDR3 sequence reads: CASSVEGTYNSPLHF. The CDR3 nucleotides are TGTGCCAGCAGCGTGGAGGGAACCTATAATTCACCCCTCCACTTT.

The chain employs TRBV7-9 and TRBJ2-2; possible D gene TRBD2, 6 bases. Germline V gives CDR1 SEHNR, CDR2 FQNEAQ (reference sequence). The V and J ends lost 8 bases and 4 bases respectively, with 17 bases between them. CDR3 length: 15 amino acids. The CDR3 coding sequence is TGTGCCAGCGGCCCTTCCCCGGGGGTCACCGGGGAGCTGTTTTTT. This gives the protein CASGPSPGVTGELFF.

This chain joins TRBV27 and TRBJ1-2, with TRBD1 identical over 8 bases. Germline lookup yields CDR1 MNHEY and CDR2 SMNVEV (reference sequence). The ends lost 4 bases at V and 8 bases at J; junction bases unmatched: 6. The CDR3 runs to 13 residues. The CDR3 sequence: CASSYSTGVGYTF. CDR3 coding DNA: TGTGCCAGCAGTTACTCGACAGGGGTCGGCTACACCTTC.

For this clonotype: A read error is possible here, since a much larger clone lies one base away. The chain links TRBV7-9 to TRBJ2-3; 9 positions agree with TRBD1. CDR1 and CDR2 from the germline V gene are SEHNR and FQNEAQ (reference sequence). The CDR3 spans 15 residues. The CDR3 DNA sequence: TGTGCCAGCAGCCAAAGTGGGACAGGGACAGATACGCGGTATTTT. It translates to CASSQSGTGTDTRYF.

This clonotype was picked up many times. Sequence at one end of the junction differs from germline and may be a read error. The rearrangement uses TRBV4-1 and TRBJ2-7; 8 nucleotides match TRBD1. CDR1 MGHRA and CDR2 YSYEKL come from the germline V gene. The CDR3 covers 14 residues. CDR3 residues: CASSQEIGETGEDF. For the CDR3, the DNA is TGCGCCAGCAGCCAAGAGATCGGCGAGACAGGGGAAGACTTC.

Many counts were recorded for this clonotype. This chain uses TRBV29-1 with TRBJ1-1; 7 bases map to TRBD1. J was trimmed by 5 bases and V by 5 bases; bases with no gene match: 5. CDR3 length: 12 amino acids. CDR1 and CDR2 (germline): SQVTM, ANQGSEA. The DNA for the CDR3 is TGCAGCGTTTATAAACAGGGGACTGAAGCTTTCTTT. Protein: CSVYKQGTEAFF.

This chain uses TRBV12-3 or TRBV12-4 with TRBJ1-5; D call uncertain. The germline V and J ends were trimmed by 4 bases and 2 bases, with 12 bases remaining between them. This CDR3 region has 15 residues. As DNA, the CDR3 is TGTGCCAGCAGTTGGACCCCTTCGGGCAATCAGCCCCAGCATTTT. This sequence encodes CASSWTPSGNQPQHF.

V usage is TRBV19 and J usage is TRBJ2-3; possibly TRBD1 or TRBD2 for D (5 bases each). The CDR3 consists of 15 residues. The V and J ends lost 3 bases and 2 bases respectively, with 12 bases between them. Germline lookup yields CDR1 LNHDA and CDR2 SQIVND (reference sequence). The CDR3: CASSIWFGATDTQYF. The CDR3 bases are TGTGCCAGTAGTATCTGGTTCGGGGCCACAGATACGCAGTATTTT. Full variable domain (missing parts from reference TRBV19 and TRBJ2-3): DGGITQSPKYLFRKEGQNVTLSCEQNLNHDAMYWYRQDPGQGLRLIYYSQIVNDFQKGDIAEGYSVSREKKESFPLTVTSAQKNPTAFYLCASSIWFGATDTQYFGPGTRLTVL.

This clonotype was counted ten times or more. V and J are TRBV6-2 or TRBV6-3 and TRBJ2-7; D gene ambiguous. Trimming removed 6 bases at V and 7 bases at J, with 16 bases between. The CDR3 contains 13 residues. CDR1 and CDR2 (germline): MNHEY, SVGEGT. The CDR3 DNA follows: TGTGCCAGCAGCTCGGATTTGGTTGGGGAGCAGTACTTC. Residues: CASSSDLVGEQYF.

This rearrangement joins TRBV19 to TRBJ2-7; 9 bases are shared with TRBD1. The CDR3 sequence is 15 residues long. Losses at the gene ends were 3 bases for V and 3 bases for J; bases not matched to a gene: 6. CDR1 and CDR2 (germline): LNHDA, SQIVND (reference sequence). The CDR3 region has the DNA TGTGCCAGTAGTATCTTTGGGACAGGGTACTACGAGCAGTACTTC. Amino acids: CASSIFGTGYYEQYF.

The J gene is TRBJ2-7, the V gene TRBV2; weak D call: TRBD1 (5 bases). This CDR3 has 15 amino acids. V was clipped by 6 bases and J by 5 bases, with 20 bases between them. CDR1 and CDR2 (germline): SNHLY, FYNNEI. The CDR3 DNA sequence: TGTGCCAGCAGCATTGACAGTCCCTCCATCAACGAGCAGTACTTC. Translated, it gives CASSIDSPSINEQYF.

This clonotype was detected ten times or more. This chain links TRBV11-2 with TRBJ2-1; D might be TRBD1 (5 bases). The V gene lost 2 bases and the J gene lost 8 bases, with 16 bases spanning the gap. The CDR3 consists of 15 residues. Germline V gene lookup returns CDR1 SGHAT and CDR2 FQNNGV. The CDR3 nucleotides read TGTGCCAGCAGCTTACTTGCCAGGTGGGGCGATGAGCAGTTCTTC. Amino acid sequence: CASSLLARWGDEQFF.

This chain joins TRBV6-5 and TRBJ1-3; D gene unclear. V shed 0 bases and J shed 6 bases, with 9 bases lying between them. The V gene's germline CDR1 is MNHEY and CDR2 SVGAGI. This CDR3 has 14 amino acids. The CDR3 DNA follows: TGTGCCAGCAGTTACTCCGGCGACCAAAACACCATATATTTT. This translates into CASSYSGDQNTIYF.

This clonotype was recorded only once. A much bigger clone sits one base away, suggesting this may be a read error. CDR3 loop: CTSSLHDRGDNTEAFF. CDR3 nucleotides: TGTACCAGCAGTCTCCACGACAGGGGGGATAACACTGAAGCTTTCTTT. The chain combines TRBV28 with TRBJ1-1; 9 bases are shared with TRBD1. This CDR3 has 16 amino acids. Germline-derived CDR1 and CDR2 are MDHEN and SYDVKM.

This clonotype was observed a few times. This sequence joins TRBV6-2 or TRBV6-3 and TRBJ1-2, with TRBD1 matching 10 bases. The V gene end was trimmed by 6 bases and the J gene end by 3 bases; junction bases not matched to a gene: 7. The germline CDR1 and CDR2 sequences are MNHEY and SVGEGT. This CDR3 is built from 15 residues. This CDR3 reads CASRTVTGGDYGYTF. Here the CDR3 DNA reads TGTGCCAGCAGGACAGTGACAGGGGGCGACTATGGCTACACCTTC.